The 17 T cell receptor beta chains reported below all come from one sample, sequenced in a study of T cell repertoires in cytomegalovirus infection. TCRdb redid the calling of the reads with MiXCR, one entry per CDR3 protein. Seen here are over 200,000 distinct CDR3 sequences, around 15% observed once, and the top ten hold 8.5% to 9%. Specimen: PBMCs. The receptors derive from a human donor in good health (CMV status not recorded). Some clones in this sample may be carry-over from other donors' samples.

This clonotype was detected only a few times. V and J are TRBV2 and TRBJ1-5; D ambiguous. Trimming took off 1 base at V and 1 base at J, with 8 bases between the two ends. Germline loops: CDR1 SNHLY, CDR2 FYNNEI. This CDR3 region has 15 residues. The CDR3 is CASSEGFPSNQPQHF. The CDR3 coding sequence is TGTGCCAGCAGTGAAGGGTTTCCGAGCAATCAGCCCCAGCATTTT.

Ten or more counts support this clonotype. The rearrangement links TRBV7-2 to TRBJ2-3; a weak D match, TRBD2 (6 bases). The V and J ends lost 5 bases and 6 bases respectively, with 24 bases between them. The germline V gene has CDR1 SGHTA and CDR2 FQGNSA. This CDR3 has 17 amino acids. CDR3: CASSGPLASGPTDTQYF. The CDR3 DNA follows: TGTGCCAGCAGCGGGCCGCTAGCGAGTGGGCCCACGGATACGCAGTATTTT.

This clonotype was observed a handful of times. The V call is TRBV4-1, the J call TRBJ2-7, with 7 bases fitting TRBD2. J was trimmed by 2 bases and V by 10 bases; bases with no gene match: 8. The V gene's germline CDR1 is MGHRA and CDR2 YSYEKL. The CDR3 has 13 residues. The CDR3 region is CATQTSRAYEQYF. The CDR3, as DNA: TGCGCCACCCAGACTAGCCGGGCCTACGAGCAGTACTTC.

This clonotype came up many times. The V call is TRBV28, the J call TRBJ2-1; 9 bases fit TRBD1. The CDR3 is 15 residues long. Trimming at V came to 4 bases and at J to 7 bases, leaving 8 bases not matched to a gene. From germline, CDR1 is MDHEN and CDR2 SYDVKM. The CDR3 coding sequence is TGTGCCAGCAGTTCCCCGGGACAGGGCGAGAATGAGCAGTTCTTC. It is translated as CASSSPGQGENEQFF. Full variable domain (missing parts from reference TRBV28 and TRBJ2-1): DVKVTQSSRYLVKRTGEKVFLECVQDMDHENMFWYRQDPGLGLRLIYFSYDVKMKEKGDIPEGYSVSREKKERFSLILESASTNQTSMYLCASSSPGQGENEQFFGPGTRLTVL.

In this sample, this clonotype turned up many times. V gene TRBV7-2 combines with J gene TRBJ1-1, with D perhaps TRBD1 (5 bases). Trimming shortened V by 6 bases and J by 3 bases, and 14 bases separated the two germline ends. Germline CDR1 is SGHTA and CDR2 is FQGNSA. This CDR3 has 14 amino acids. In DNA, the CDR3 is TGTGCCAGCAGTCTATCTTGGGGCTACACTGAAGCTTTCTTT. Translation: CASSLSWGYTEAFF. Full variable domain (remainder filled in from reference TRBV7-2 and TRBJ1-1): GAGVSQSPSNKVTEKGKDVELRCDPISGHTALYWYRQSLGQGLEFLIYFQGNSAPDKSGLPSDRFSAERTGGSVSTLTIQRTQQEDSAVYLCASSLSWGYTEAFFGQGTRLTVV.

The rearrangement links TRBV29-1 to TRBJ2-5; tentatively, D is TRBD1 (6 bases). The germline CDR1 and CDR2 sequences are SQVTM and ANQGSEA. The CDR3 has 13 amino acids. V was trimmed by 4 bases and J by 2 bases, leaving 11 bases between them. In DNA form, the CDR3 reads TGCAGCGTTGCGAGGGGGACACAAGAGACCCAGTACTTC. It specifies CSVARGTQETQYF.

This chain uses TRBV20-1 with TRBJ2-2; 8 nucleotides agree with TRBD2. The ends lost 5 bases at V and 9 bases at J; junction bases unmatched: 8. The germline V gene has CDR1 DFQATT and CDR2 SNEGSKA (reference sequence). The CDR3 contains 13 residues. The chain's CDR3 is CSARSGSHRELFF. The CDR3 region has the DNA TGCAGTGCTCGCAGCGGGAGTCACCGGGAGCTGTTTTTT.

The gene calls are TRBV6-2 or TRBV6-3 and TRBJ2-7, with D uncertain. The CDR3 spans 12 residues. Germline-derived CDR1 and CDR2 are MNHEY and SVGEGT. V was shortened by 2 bases and J by 7 bases, with 9 bases between the two germline ends. DNA of the CDR3: TGTGCCAGCAGTTACGGTGTAGGGGAGCAGTACTTC. Protein sequence: CASSYGVGEQYF.

This clonotype was found a few times. The chain combines TRBV14 with TRBJ1-1, with D perhaps TRBD1 (5 bases). The germline gives CDR1 SGHDN, CDR2 FVKESK. There are 13 residues in the CDR3. Trimming pared 9 bases from V and 1 base from J, leaving 12 bases between. The CDR3 coding sequence is TGTGCCAGTCGAGGGGTGGGGAACACTGAAGCTTTCTTT. This codes for CASRGVGNTEAFF.

The gene calls are TRBV29-1 and TRBJ1-1, with D perhaps TRBD1 (5 bases). From germline, CDR1 is SQVTM and CDR2 ANQGSEA. Trimming removed 3 bases from V and 0 bases from J, with 11 bases in between. There are 14 residues in the CDR3. This CDR3 is CSVDGTGMNTEAFF. In nucleotides, the CDR3 is TGCAGCGTTGATGGGACCGGGATGAACACTGAAGCTTTCTTT.

This clonotype was observed many times. J is TRBJ2-3 and V is TRBV20-1; the D gene could be TRBD1 or TRBD2 (7 bases each). The CDR3 consists of 15 residues. Germline V CDR1 and CDR2: DFQATT, SNEGSKA (reference sequence). V lost 3 bases, J lost 0 bases, and 13 bases lay in between. CDR3 in amino acids: CSARGGGGSTDTQYF. In nucleotides, the CDR3 is TGCAGTGCTAGGGGGGGAGGGGGCAGCACAGATACGCAGTATTTT.

Regarding this clonotype: A much bigger clone sits one base away, suggesting this may be a read error. This chain links TRBV28 with TRBJ1-5; perhaps TRBD1 as D (6 bases). The CDR3 is 15 residues long. Trimming removed 8 bases from V and 6 bases from J, with 20 bases in between. In germline, CDR1 is MDHEN, CDR2 SYDVKM. CDR3 DNA sequence: TGTGCCAGCTATATCTACAGGGTTGTAATTCAGCCCCAGCATTTT. It encodes CASYIYRVVIQPQHF.

This clonotype has a count of ten or more. The V gene is TRBV7-9, the J gene TRBJ2-7; perhaps TRBD2 as D (7 bases). The germline V and J ends were trimmed by 7 bases and 2 bases, with 18 bases remaining between them. Germline V gene data show CDR1 as SEHNR and CDR2 as FQNEAQ (reference sequence). The CDR3 has 15 amino acids. The CDR3 is CASTSAGRGTYEQYF. DNA of the CDR3: TGTGCCAGCACCTCCGCTGGGAGGGGGACCTACGAGCAGTACTTC.

The chain uses TRBV12-3 or TRBV12-4 and TRBJ2-1; the match to TRBD2 covers 7 bases. Trimming removed 5 bases from V and 4 bases from J; junction bases left unmatched: 5. The CDR3 is 14 residues long. Written as DNA, the CDR3 is TGTGCCAGCAGTACTAGCGTCAAATACAATGAGCAGTTCTTC. It yields the protein CASSTSVKYNEQFF.

This chain joins TRBV7-3 and TRBJ2-1; TRBD2 matches 8 bases. The germline gives CDR1 SGHTA, CDR2 FQGTGA. CDR3 length equals 16 residues. The J segment lost 1 base and the V segment lost 2 bases, leaving 4 bases of the junction unmatched. The CDR3 is CASSLLGTSSYNEQFF. The DNA for the CDR3 is TGTGCCAGCAGCTTATTGGGGACTAGTTCCTACAATGAGCAGTTCTTC.

This clonotype was seen only a few times. V gene TRBV7-6 combines with J gene TRBJ2-5; 8 positions agree with TRBD1. This CDR3 has 15 residues. V shed 1 base, J shed 1 base, and the junction held 2 bases outside the gene matches. The germline V gene encodes CDR1 SGHVS and CDR2 FNYEAQ. The chain's CDR3 is CASSLGGQGQETQYF. The DNA for the CDR3 is TGTGCCAGCAGCTTAGGAGGACAGGGCCAAGAGACCCAGTACTTC.

This clonotype was counted at least ten times. This chain's CDR3 is CASSSGQSNEKLFF. The CDR3 DNA is TGTGCCAGCAGCTCGGGACAGTCCAATGAAAAACTGTTTTTT. The genes are TRBV7-8 and TRBJ1-4; TRBD1 aligns across 7 bases. The V gene end was trimmed by 4 bases and the J gene end by 5 bases; junction bases not matched to a gene: 4. The CDR3 sequence is 14 residues long. The germline V gene has CDR1 SGHVS and CDR2 FQNEAQ.